The T cell receptor (beta chain) described here comes from a study of blood T cell repertoires in COVID-19. As for the study in general: Sources were T cells, B-cell-depleted T cells, or PBMCs; the material itself was cDNA or gDNA.

Germline lookup yields CDR1 MNHEY and CDR2 SVGAGI. V lost 3 bases, J lost 1 base, and 10 bases lay in between. The CDR3 is made up of 15 amino acids. Followed longitudinally, the Seattle patients had been enrolled during active infection. Some clones are missing from TCRdb's copy, which holds only in-frame ones; the method was immunoSEQ multiplex PCR. The sample yields roughly 160,000 clones, approximately 80% seen once. Sequencing used peripheral blood. The sequence was collected from a woman at least 80 years old with COVID-19, enrolled during active disease. This chain links TRBV6-5 with TRBJ1-5; D unresolved. This CDR3 is CASSYTFTSNQPQHF. The CDR3, as DNA: TGTGCCAGCAGTTATACATTTACCAGCAATCAGCCCCAGCATTTT.